The 6 T cell receptor beta chains presented below share a single source sample, sequenced in a study of human T cells and chemical hapten exposure. Indicated time point: healthy volunteer bleed at 2 weeks. Unfractionated whole blood yielded total RNA. TCRdb itself ran the RACE reads through MiXCR, one entry per CDR3 protein. The sample lists 85,000 to 95,000 distinct CDR3 sequences, roughly 8% occurring once. The sequencing input was whole blood. The receptors come from a female donor in good health. Some clones in this sample may be carry-over from other donors' samples.

This clonotype was detected ten times or more. The J gene is TRBJ1-4, the V gene TRBV28; 8 positions agree with TRBD1. CDR1 is MDHEN, CDR2 SYDVKM, per germline. This CDR3 has 14 residues. Trimming took 4 bases from V and 7 from J; bases not matched to a gene: 5. The CDR3 DNA follows: TGTGCCAGCAGTTACCAGGGGGCTGGTGAAAAACTGTTTTTT. It is translated as CASSYQGAGEKLFF.

This clonotype turned up a few times. This chain joins TRBV20-1 and TRBJ2-1; tentatively, D is TRBD2 (5 bases). The CDR3 covers 12 residues. Germline V gene sequence: CDR1 DFQATT, CDR2 SNEGSKA (reference sequence). The V end was cut by 6 bases, the J end by 8 bases, with 14 bases between. The CDR3 sequence: CSAPLVQHEQFF. The CDR3 region has the DNA TGCAGTGCCCCACTAGTTCAGCATGAGCAGTTCTTC.

This clonotype was counted at least ten times. This rearrangement joins TRBV20-1 to TRBJ1-5; 10 bases match TRBD1. CDR3 length equals 17 residues. Germline loops: CDR1 DFQATT, CDR2 SNEGSKA (reference sequence). V was clipped by 4 bases and J by 3 bases; unmatched bases: 12. The CDR3 DNA follows: TGCAGTGCTAAGTTCCCTCCGGGACAGGGGTTCAATCAGCCCCAGCATTTT. Protein sequence: CSAKFPPGQGFNQPQHF.

This clonotype was seen a few times. The V and J genes are TRBV28 and TRBJ1-6, with D uncertain. The CDR3 consists of 18 residues. From germline, CDR1 is MDHEN and CDR2 SYDVKM. V was cut by 3 bases and J by 2 bases, with 17 bases left in between. The CDR3 spells CASSFPLRTSTYNSPLHF. The CDR3, as DNA: TGTGCCAGCAGTTTCCCCTTAAGGACCAGCACCTATAATTCACCCCTCCACTTT.

The J gene is TRBJ1-5, the V gene TRBV20-1, with D uncertain. Per the germline V gene, CDR1 is DFQATT and CDR2 is SNEGSKA (reference sequence). V lost 0 bases to trimming and J lost 2 bases, with 2 bases between them. The CDR3 runs 12 residues. The DNA of the CDR3 is TGCAGTGCTAGAGACCGCAATCAGCCCCAGCATTTT. It specifies CSARDRNQPQHF.

The sample holds many counts of this clonotype. V is TRBV5-1 and J is TRBJ2-3; 7 nucleotides line up with TRBD1. After removal of 2 bases from V and 2 bases from J, the junction contained 5 bases not matched to a gene. Germline CDR1 and CDR2: SGHRS and YFSETQ. CDR3 length: 15 amino acids. CDR3 region: CASSFKGQYTDTQYF. The CDR3 nucleotides read TGCGCCAGCAGCTTTAAGGGACAGTACACAGATACGCAGTATTTT.